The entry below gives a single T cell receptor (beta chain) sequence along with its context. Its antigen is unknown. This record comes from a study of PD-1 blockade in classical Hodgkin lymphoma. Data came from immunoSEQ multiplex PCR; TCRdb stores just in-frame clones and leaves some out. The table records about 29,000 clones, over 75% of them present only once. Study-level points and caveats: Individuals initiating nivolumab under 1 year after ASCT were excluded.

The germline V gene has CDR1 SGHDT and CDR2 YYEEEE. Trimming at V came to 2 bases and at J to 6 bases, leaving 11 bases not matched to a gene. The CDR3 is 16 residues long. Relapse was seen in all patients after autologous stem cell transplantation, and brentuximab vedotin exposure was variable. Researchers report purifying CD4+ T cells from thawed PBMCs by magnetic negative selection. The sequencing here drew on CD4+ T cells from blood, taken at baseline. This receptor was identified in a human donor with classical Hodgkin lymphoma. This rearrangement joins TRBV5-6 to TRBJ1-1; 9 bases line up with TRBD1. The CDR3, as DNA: TGTGCCAGCAGCTTTCTCCACCTACAGGGGGCGGCTGAAGCTTTCTTT. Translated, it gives CASSFLHLQGAAEAFF.